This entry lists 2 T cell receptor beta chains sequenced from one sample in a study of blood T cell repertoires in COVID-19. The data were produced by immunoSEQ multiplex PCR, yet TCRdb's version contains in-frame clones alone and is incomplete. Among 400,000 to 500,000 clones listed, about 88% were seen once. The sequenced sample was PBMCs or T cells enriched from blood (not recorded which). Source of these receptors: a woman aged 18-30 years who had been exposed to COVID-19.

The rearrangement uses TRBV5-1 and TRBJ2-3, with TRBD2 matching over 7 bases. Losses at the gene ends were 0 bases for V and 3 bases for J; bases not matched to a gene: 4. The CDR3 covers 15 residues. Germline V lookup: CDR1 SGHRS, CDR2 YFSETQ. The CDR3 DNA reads TGCGCCAGCAGCTTGGATGGCGGGAGAACAGATACGCAGTATTTT. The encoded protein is CASSLDGGRTDTQYF. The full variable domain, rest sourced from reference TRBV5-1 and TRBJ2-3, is KAGVTQTPRYLIKTRGQQVTLSCSPISGHRSVSWYQQTPGQGLQFLFEYFSETQRNKGNFPGRFSGRQFSNSRSEMNVSTLELGDSALYLCASSLDGGRTDTQYFGPGTRLTVL.

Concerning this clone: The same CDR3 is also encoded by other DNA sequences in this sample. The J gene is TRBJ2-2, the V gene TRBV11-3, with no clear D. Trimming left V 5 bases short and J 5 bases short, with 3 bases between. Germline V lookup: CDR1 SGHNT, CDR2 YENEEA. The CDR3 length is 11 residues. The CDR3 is CASSLTGELFF. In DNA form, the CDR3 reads TGTGCCAGCAGCCTTACCGGGGAGCTGTTTTTT.